One and the same sample provided the 6 T cell receptor beta chains below, sequenced in a study of human T cells and chemical hapten exposure. Time point meaning: healthy volunteer bleed at 2 weeks. RNA extraction used unfractionated whole blood as the source of total RNA. MiXCR was run by TCRdb on the RACE reads, yielding one entry per CDR3 protein. The top ten hold roughly 1.6% of the sample, which has about 130,000 distinct CDR3 sequences, approximately 9.5% seen once. Specimen: whole blood. The receptors were sampled from a male donor in good health. Some clones in this sample may be carry-over from other donors' samples.

The chain carries TRBV12-3 or TRBV12-4 and TRBJ2-5; D is uncertain. Between the trimmed V and J ends, which lost 6 bases and 2 bases, there was a span of 4 bases. This CDR3 contains 11 residues. CDR3 amino acids: CASRLQETQYF. The DNA for the CDR3 is TGTGCCAGCAGGCTACAAGAGACCCAGTACTTC.

The genes are TRBV15 and TRBJ1-6; D might be TRBD1 (5 bases). Germline CDR1 is LNHNV and CDR2 is YYDKDF (reference sequence). There are 15 residues in the CDR3. The V end lost 8 bases, the J end lost 10 bases, and 21 bases lay between the germline ends. For the CDR3, the DNA is TGTGCCACCGGGGCAGAGGGGTCGCAGGTATCACCCCTCCACTTT. Its translation: CATGAEGSQVSPLHF.

This clonotype was found a few times. The chain is built from TRBV4-3 and TRBJ2-3; TRBD1 might be the D (6 bases). Germline CDR1 reads LGHNA; CDR2 reads YSLEER. Trimming removed 3 bases from V and 1 base from J, with 17 bases in between. The CDR3 has 17 residues. CDR3 sequence (DNA): TGCGCCAGCAGCCAGACACCCGGGACAAGCCGCACAGATACGCAGTATTTT. Its translation: CASSQTPGTSRTDTQYF.

This rearrangement joins TRBV5-4 to TRBJ2-1, with 7 bases lining up with TRBD2. This CDR3 region has 15 residues. Germline trimming cut 3 bases from V and 1 base from J; bases unmatched to any gene: 4. Germline CDR1 and CDR2: SGHNT and YYREEE (reference sequence). The CDR3 reads CASSSAGASYNEQFF. CDR3 sequence (DNA): TGTGCCAGCAGCTCCGCGGGAGCGTCCTACAATGAGCAGTTCTTC.

V usage is TRBV5-1 and J usage is TRBJ1-6; weak D call: TRBD1 (5 bases). Trimming stripped 2 bases from V and 7 bases from J, with 13 bases between. CDR1 is SGHRS, CDR2 YFSETQ, per germline. This CDR3 spans 15 amino acids. The CDR3 loop is CASSFDEGLNSPLHF. CDR3 bases: TGCGCCAGCAGCTTTGACGAGGGGTTAAATTCACCCCTCCACTTT.

This clonotype was found a few times. This chain joins TRBV6-5 and TRBJ2-7, with D uncertain. The CDR3 sequence is 14 residues long. Per the germline V gene, CDR1 is MNHEY and CDR2 is SVGAGI. The V gene lost 0 bases and the J gene lost 0 bases, with 6 bases spanning the gap. CDR3 bases: TGTGCCAGCAGTTACTCAAGGTCCTCCTACGAGCAGTACTTC. Encoded protein: CASSYSRSSYEQYF.